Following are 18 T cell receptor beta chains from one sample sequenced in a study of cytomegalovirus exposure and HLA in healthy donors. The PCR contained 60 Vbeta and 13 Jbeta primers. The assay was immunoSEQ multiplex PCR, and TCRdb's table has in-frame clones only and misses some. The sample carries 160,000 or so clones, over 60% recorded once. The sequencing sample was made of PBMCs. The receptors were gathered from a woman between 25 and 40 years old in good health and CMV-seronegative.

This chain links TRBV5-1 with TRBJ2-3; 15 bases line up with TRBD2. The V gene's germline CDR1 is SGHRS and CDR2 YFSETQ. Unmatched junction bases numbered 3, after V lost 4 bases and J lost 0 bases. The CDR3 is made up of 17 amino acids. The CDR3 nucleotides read TGCGCCAGCAGCCAAGGACTAGCGGGGGGGAGCACAGATACGCAGTATTTT. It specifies CASSQGLAGGSTDTQYF.

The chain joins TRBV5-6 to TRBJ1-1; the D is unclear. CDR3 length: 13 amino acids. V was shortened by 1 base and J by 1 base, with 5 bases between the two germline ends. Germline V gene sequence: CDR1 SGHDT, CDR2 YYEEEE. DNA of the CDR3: TGTGCCAGCAGCTTGAATAGGAACACTGAAGCTTTCTTT. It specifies CASSLNRNTEAFF.

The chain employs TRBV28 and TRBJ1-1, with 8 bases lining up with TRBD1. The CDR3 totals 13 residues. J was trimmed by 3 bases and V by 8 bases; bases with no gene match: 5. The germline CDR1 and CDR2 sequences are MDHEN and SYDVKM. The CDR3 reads CASQDRGYTEAFF. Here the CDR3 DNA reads TGTGCCAGCCAAGACAGGGGATACACTGAAGCTTTCTTT. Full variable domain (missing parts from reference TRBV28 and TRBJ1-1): DVKVTQSSRYLVKRTGEKVFLECVQDMDHENMFWYRQDPGLGLRLIYFSYDVKMKEKGDIPEGYSVSREKKERFSLILESASTNQTSMYLCASQDRGYTEAFFGQGTRLTVV.

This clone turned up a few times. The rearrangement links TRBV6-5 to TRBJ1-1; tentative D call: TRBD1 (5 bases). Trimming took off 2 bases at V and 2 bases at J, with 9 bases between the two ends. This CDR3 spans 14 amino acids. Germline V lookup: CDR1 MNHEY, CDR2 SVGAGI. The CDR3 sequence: CASSYLDSNTEAFF. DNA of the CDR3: TGTGCCAGCAGTTACCTTGACAGTAACACTGAAGCTTTCTTT.

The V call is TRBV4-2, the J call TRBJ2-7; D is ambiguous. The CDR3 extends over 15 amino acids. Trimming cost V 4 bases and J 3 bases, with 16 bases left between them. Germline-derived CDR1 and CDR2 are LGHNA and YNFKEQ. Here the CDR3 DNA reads TGTGCCAGCAGCCCAGTGGAGAGGCCTGACTACGAGCAGTACTTC. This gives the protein CASSPVERPDYEQYF.

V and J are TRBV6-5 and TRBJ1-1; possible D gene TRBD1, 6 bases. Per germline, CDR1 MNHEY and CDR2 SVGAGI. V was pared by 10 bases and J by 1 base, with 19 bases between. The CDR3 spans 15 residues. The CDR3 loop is CATTQGQNENTEAFF. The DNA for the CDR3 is TGTGCCACTACACAGGGCCAAAACGAGAACACTGAAGCTTTCTTT.

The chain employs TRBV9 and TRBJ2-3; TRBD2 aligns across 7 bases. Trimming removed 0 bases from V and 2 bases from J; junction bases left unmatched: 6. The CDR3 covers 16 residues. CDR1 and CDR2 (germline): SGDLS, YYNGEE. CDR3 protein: CASSVGPAGFTDTQYF. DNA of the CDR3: TGTGCCAGCAGCGTAGGGCCAGCGGGGTTCACAGATACGCAGTATTTT.

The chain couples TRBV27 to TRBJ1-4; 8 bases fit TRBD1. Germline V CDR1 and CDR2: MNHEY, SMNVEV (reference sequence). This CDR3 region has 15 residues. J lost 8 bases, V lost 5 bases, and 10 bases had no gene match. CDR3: CASSPGTGRGEKLFF. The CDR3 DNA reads TGTGCCAGCAGTCCCGGGACAGGTCGGGGGGAAAAACTGTTTTTT. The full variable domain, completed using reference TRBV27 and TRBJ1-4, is EAQVTQNPRYLITVTGKKLTVTCSQNMNHEYMSWYRQDPGLGLRQIYYSMNVEVTDKGDVPEGYKVSRKEKRNFPLILESPSPNQTSLYFCASSPGTGRGEKLFFGSGTQLSVL.

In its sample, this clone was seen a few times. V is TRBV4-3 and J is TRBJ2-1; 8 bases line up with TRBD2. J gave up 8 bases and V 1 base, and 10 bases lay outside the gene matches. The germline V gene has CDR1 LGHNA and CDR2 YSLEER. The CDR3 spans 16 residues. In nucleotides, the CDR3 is TGCGCCAGCAGCCAAGGGCCCCGGGAGGGGGGCTATGAGCAGTTCTTC. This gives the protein CASSQGPREGGYEQFF.

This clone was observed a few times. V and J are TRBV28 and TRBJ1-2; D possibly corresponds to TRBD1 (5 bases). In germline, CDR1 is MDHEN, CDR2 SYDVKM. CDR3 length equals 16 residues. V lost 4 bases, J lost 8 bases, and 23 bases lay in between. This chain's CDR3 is CASSSNRGDTPGGYTF. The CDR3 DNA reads TGTGCCAGCAGTTCAAACCGTGGAGACACCCCAGGGGGCTACACCTTC.

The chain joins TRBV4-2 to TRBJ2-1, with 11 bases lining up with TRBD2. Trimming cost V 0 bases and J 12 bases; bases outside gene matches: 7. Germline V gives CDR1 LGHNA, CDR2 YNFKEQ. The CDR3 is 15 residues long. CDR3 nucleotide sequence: TGTGCCAGCAGCCAAGATCTACTAGCGGGGGACACGCAGTTCTTC. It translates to CASSQDLLAGDTQFF.

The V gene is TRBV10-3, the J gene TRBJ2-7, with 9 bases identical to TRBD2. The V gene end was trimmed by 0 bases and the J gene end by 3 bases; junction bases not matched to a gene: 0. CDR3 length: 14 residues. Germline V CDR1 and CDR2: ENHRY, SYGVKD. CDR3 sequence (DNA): TGTGCCATCAGTGAGTCTAGCGGGGGCTACGAGCAGTACTTC. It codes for CAISESSGGYEQYF.

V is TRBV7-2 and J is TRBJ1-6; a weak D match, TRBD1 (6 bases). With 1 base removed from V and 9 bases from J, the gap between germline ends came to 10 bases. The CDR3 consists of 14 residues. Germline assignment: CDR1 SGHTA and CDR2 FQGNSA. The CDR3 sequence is CASSLDRAPSPLHF. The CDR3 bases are TGTGCCAGCAGCTTAGACAGGGCACCTTCACCCCTCCACTTT.

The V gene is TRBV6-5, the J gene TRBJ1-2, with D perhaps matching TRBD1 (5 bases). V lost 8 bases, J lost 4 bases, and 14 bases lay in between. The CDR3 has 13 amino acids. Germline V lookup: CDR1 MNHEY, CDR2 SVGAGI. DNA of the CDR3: TGTGCCAGCCGTTTCAGGGACTCCTATGGCTACACCTTC. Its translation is CASRFRDSYGYTF.

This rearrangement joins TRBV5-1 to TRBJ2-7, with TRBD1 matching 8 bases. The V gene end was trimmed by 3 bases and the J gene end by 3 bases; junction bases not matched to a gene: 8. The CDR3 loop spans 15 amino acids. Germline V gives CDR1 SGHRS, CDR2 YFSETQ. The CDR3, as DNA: TGCGCCAGCAGCTCGGGCGACAGGGGCGTCTACGAGCAGTACTTC. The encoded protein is CASSSGDRGVYEQYF.

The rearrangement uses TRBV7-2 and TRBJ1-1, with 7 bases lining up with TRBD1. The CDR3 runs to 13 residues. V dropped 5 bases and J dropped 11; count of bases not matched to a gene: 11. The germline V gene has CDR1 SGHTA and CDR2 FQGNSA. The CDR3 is CASSPLDREIAFF. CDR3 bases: TGTGCCAGCAGCCCCCTCGACAGGGAGATTGCTTTCTTT.

The CDR3 sequence is CASSQELADPIEQYF. CDR3 in DNA: TGTGCCAGCAGCCAAGAACTAGCGGACCCGATCGAGCAGTACTTC. The chain recombines TRBV4-2 with TRBJ2-7; 8 bases fit TRBD2. This CDR3 comprises 15 residues. V lost 0 bases to trimming and J lost 6 bases; unmatched junction nucleotides: 7. Germline V gives CDR1 LGHNA, CDR2 YNFKEQ.

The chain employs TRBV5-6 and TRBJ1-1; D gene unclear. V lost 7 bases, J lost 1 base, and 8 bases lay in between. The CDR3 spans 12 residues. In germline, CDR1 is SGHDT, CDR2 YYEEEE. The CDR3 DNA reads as TGTGCCAGCGGAGGGAGGAACACTGAAGCTTTCTTT. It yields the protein CASGGRNTEAFF.